The 21 T cell receptor beta chains reported below all come from one sample, sequenced in a study of beta chain features in type 1 diabetes (dated by TCRdb to 2016 to 2019). The library was produced with the immunoSEQ multiplex PCR assay. The High Capacity cDNA Reverse Transcription Kit was used to reverse transcribe all of the isolated RNA, meaning that expressed TCRB transcripts were what got sequenced. In its TCRdb copy, this immuneACCESS table keeps in-frame sequences only and misses some clones. Where compared with another copy, unresolved V genes explain less than half of these, and the others have no known cause. This sample lists about 740,000 clones; 13% were detected once. The top ten hold 0.02% to 0.025% of the sample. Study-wide findings and limitations: A moderate but significant shortening of TCRB CDR3 length was observed in type 1 diabetes patients in all four CD4+ subsets.

Their antigen targets remain unknown. The material sequenced was naive CD4+ T cells from blood. Taken with the paper, the label for cell subset or site translates to: true naive CD4+ T cells. These TCRs come from a man aged 18-30 years with type 1 diabetes.

This clone was found a few times. The junction and the germline gene differ at one end; a read error may be behind it. CDR3 sequence: CASSIAGTGSTEAFF. The CDR3 DNA sequence: TGTGCCAGCAGCATAGCCGGGACAGGGTCTACTGAAGCTTTCTTT. The V and J genes are TRBV7-2 and TRBJ1-1; 9 bases agree with TRBD1. CDR3 length: 15 amino acids. Looked up from germline, CDR1 is SGHTA and CDR2 is FQGNSA.

This sequence joins TRBV7-9 and TRBJ2-7, with D perhaps being TRBD1 or TRBD2 (5 bases each). The germline gives CDR1 SEHNR, CDR2 FQNEAQ (reference sequence). The CDR3 has 15 residues. V was clipped by 3 bases and J by 8 bases, with 20 bases between them. This chain's CDR3 is CASSFTDSGTSQQYF. CDR3 coding DNA: TGTGCCAGCAGCTTTACAGACAGCGGAACGAGTCAGCAGTACTTC.

In its sample, this clone was seen a few times. The chain joins TRBV30 to TRBJ1-5; tentative D call: TRBD1 (5 bases). This CDR3 comprises 14 residues. CDR1 and CDR2 from the germline V gene are GTSNPN and SVGIG (reference sequence). V lost 1 base to trimming and J lost 6 bases, with 13 bases between them. CDR3 protein: CAWSADNGGQPQHF. CDR3 DNA sequence: TGTGCCTGGAGTGCGGACAACGGAGGTCAGCCCCAGCATTTT.

This clone occurred a few times. The chain is built from TRBV2 and TRBJ2-2; D possibly corresponds to TRBD2 (6 bases). Trimming took off 3 bases at V and 6 bases at J, with 8 bases between the two ends. Germline V gene sequence: CDR1 SNHLY, CDR2 FYNNEI. The CDR3 consists of 13 residues. CDR3 amino acids: CASSDAGSGELFF. The CDR3 DNA sequence: TGTGCCAGCAGTGACGCGGGGTCCGGGGAGCTGTTTTTT.

The table lists this clone with a few counts. This chain links TRBV2 with TRBJ2-7, with TRBD2 as a possible D gene (7 bases). CDR3 length: 14 amino acids. The germline V and J ends were trimmed by 7 bases and 4 bases, with 17 bases remaining between them. The germline CDR1 and CDR2 sequences are SNHLY and FYNNEI. CDR3 region: CASIRVRGAYEQYF. In DNA form, the CDR3 reads TGTGCCAGCATAAGGGTTCGGGGGGCATACGAGCAGTACTTC. Drawing the rest from reference TRBV2 and TRBJ2-7, the complete variable domain is EPEVTQTPSHQVTQMGQEVILRCVPISNHLYFYWYRQILGQKVEFLVSFYNNEISEKSEIFDDQFSVERPDGSNFTLKIRSTKLEDSAMYFCASIRVRGAYEQYFGPGTRLTVT.

The chain combines TRBV28 with TRBJ2-3; D call uncertain. V lost 6 bases and J lost 0, with 10 bases in between. This CDR3 spans 14 amino acids. Per the germline V gene, CDR1 is MDHEN and CDR2 is SYDVKM. The CDR3 DNA reads as TGTGCCAGCAGCCAAAGCCCTAGCACAGATACGCAGTATTTT. Protein: CASSQSPSTDTQYF.

This chain joins TRBV11-1 and TRBJ2-7; possibly TRBD1 for D (6 bases). The ends were cut back, 5 bases at V and 4 bases at J, with 9 bases in the middle. The CDR3 is 12 amino acids. CDR1 and CDR2 from the germline V gene are SGHAT and FQDESV (reference sequence). The CDR3 region has the DNA TGTGCCAGCAGCCCGGACAGATACGAGCAGTACTTC. This sequence encodes CASSPDRYEQYF.

This clone was seen many times. The rearrangement joins TRBV10-3 to TRBJ2-7, with a possible D match to TRBD1 (5 bases). Germline V gene sequence: CDR1 ENHRY, CDR2 SYGVKD. V was trimmed by 3 bases and J by 0 bases, leaving 6 bases between them. This CDR3 region has 13 residues. CDR3 nucleotides: TGTGCCATCAGTGATGGGGCCTCCTACGAGCAGTACTTC. It is translated as CAISDGASYEQYF.

The chain employs TRBV4-1 and TRBJ1-2; no definite D call. Trimming shortened V by 0 bases and J by 10 bases, and 12 bases separated the two germline ends. Looked up from germline, CDR1 is MGHRA and CDR2 is YSYEKL. The CDR3 is made up of 13 amino acids. The CDR3 loop reads CASSQDGRVTYTF. The CDR3, as DNA: TGCGCCAGCAGCCAAGATGGACGGGTAACCTACACCTTC.

The chain combines TRBV18 with TRBJ2-1, with 9 bases aligning to TRBD1. From germline, CDR1 is KGHSH and CDR2 LQKENI. V dropped 3 bases and J dropped 8; count of bases not matched to a gene: 8. The CDR3 loop spans 15 amino acids. CDR3 nucleotides: TGTGCCAGCTCACCGGCGGGACAGGGTACTGATGAGCAGTTCTTC. It yields the protein CASSPAGQGTDEQFF.

There are a few counts of this clone. The chain is built from TRBV4-1 and TRBJ1-5, with 10 bases matching TRBD1. Per the germline V gene, CDR1 is MGHRA and CDR2 is YSYEKL. CDR3 length equals 16 residues. The V segment lost 4 bases and the J segment 2 bases; nucleotides outside the gene matches: 5. DNA of the CDR3: TGCGCCAGCAGCCGGGGACAGGGGTCGGGCAATCAGCCCCAGCATTTT. Its translation is CASSRGQGSGNQPQHF.

This clone occurred a few times. V gene TRBV28 combines with J gene TRBJ2-1; 12 bases agree with TRBD2. The CDR3 is 14 amino acids. CDR1 and CDR2 (germline): MDHEN, SYDVKM. The V segment lost 2 bases and the J segment 8 bases; nucleotides outside the gene matches: 1. The CDR3 loop is CASSLLAGGHEQFF. The CDR3 DNA follows: TGTGCCAGCAGTTTACTAGCGGGGGGGCATGAGCAGTTCTTC.

The chain joins TRBV7-3 to TRBJ2-5; the match to TRBD2 covers 8 bases. The CDR3 loop spans 14 amino acids. Germline V CDR1 and CDR2: SGHTA, FQGTGA. V shed 4 bases, J shed 2 bases, and the junction held 3 bases outside the gene matches. This chain's CDR3 is CASSSLAGQETQYF. The CDR3 DNA is TGTGCCAGCAGCTCCTTAGCGGGGCAAGAGACCCAGTACTTC.

This clone occurred a few times. This rearrangement joins TRBV6-5 to TRBJ1-5; a possible D gene is TRBD1 (6 bases). CDR1 is MNHEY and CDR2 is SVGAGI in the germline V gene. Trimming cost V 6 bases and J 4 bases, with 13 bases left between them. CDR3 length: 14 amino acids. The CDR3 reads CASSNRDTNQPQHF. The CDR3 region has the DNA TGTGCCAGCAGCAACCGGGACACGAATCAGCCCCAGCATTTT.

V and J are TRBV30 and TRBJ1-3; no clear D gene. Germline CDR1 is GTSNPN and CDR2 is SVGIG (reference sequence). V shed 0 bases and J shed 0 bases, with 12 bases lying between them. This CDR3 comprises 16 residues. This chain's CDR3 is CAWSVPNSFSGNTIYF. The CDR3 region has the DNA TGTGCCTGGAGTGTACCCAATTCCTTCTCTGGAAACACCATATATTTT.

CDR3 protein: CASSSLGGGDNEQFF. The CDR3 bases are TGTGCCAGCAGCTCTCTCGGCGGGGGAGACAATGAGCAGTTCTTC. V is TRBV5-4 and J is TRBJ2-1; 7 nucleotides align to TRBD2. V lost 3 bases to trimming and J lost 5 bases; unmatched junction nucleotides: 8. This CDR3 spans 15 amino acids. Germline V gene sequence: CDR1 SGHNT, CDR2 YYREEE (reference sequence).

This clone was seen a few times. The J gene is TRBJ1-1, the V gene TRBV6-6, with a possible D match to TRBD1 (6 bases). The V gene lost 0 bases and the J gene lost 2 bases, with 10 bases spanning the gap. The CDR3 runs 15 residues. Germline assignment: CDR1 MNHNY and CDR2 SVGAGI (reference sequence). CDR3 in DNA: TGTGCCAGCAGTTACTCCGAAGGGGGAAACACTGAAGCTTTCTTT. It is translated as CASSYSEGGNTEAFF.

A few counts support this clone. The rearrangement uses TRBV27 and TRBJ1-6; no firm D call. CDR3 length: 15 residues. Looked up from germline, CDR1 is MNHEY and CDR2 is SMNVEV (reference sequence). The V and J ends lost 4 bases and 8 bases respectively, with 15 bases between them. The CDR3, as DNA: TGTGCCAGCAGTTGGACGGCCGAAGGGTATTCACCCCTCCACTTT. Residues: CASSWTAEGYSPLHF.

The CDR3 is CASSYGTSGPYNEQFF. The CDR3 DNA reads TGTGCCAGCAGTTACGGGACTAGCGGGCCCTACAATGAGCAGTTCTTC. This chain joins TRBV6-5 and TRBJ2-1, with 12 bases matching TRBD2. Losses at the gene ends were 2 bases for V and 2 bases for J; bases not matched to a gene: 1. The V gene's germline CDR1 is MNHEY and CDR2 SVGAGI. This CDR3 is built from 16 residues.

This clone has a handful of counts. This rearrangement joins TRBV29-1 to TRBJ2-3; TRBD1 is a possible D gene (5 bases). This CDR3 has 11 residues. V was clipped by 7 bases and J by 5 bases, with 10 bases between them. Germline lookup yields CDR1 SQVTM and CDR2 ANQGSEA. CDR3 region: CSGPQGDTQYF. In nucleotides, the CDR3 is TGCAGCGGGCCCCAGGGAGATACGCAGTATTTT.

This clone was counted only a few times. The rearrangement links TRBV4-1 to TRBJ1-4; unclear D gene. Germline CDR1 and CDR2: MGHRA and YSYEKL. V shed 1 base and J shed 9 bases, with 9 bases lying between them. The CDR3 is 13 amino acids. The CDR3 DNA sequence: TGCGCCAGCAGCCAAGTCCAACTTCAAAAACTGTTTTTT. Encoded protein: CASSQVQLQKLFF.